A single sample is the source of the 27 T cell receptor beta chains below, sequenced in a study of blood T cell repertoires in COVID-19. This table comes from immunoSEQ multiplex PCR, and its TCRdb copy is limited to in-frame clones, with some not included. The repertoire holds around 130,000 clones, less than 90% seen once, with around 9.5% in the top ten. Material: peripheral blood. These receptors all come from a man aged 25-45 years with COVID-19, enrolled during active disease.

In its sample, this clone was seen many times. The chain has TRBV2 and TRBJ1-5; TRBD1 matches at 7 bases. Unmatched junction bases numbered 16, after V lost 6 bases and J lost 5 bases. The CDR3 runs to 17 residues. The germline V gene has CDR1 SNHLY and CDR2 FYNNEI. The CDR3 reads CASRERGLRVTDQPQHF. In DNA form, the CDR3 reads TGTGCCAGCAGGGAGAGGGGGCTAAGGGTCACGGATCAGCCCCAGCATTTT.

The chain has TRBV28 and TRBJ1-4; no clear D. CDR3 length equals 13 residues. From germline, CDR1 is MDHEN and CDR2 SYDVKM. V lost 6 bases, J lost 12 bases, and 17 bases lay in between. The chain's CDR3 is CASSSPLAAELFF. Written as DNA, the CDR3 is TGTGCCAGCAGCTCGCCCCTAGCGGCGGAACTGTTTTTT.

In its sample, this clone was seen a few times. V usage is TRBV24-1 and J usage is TRBJ1-4; 9 bases are a match to TRBD1. Germline values: CDR1 KGHDR, CDR2 SFDVKD. V trimming: 4 bases; J trimming: 8 bases; junction bases outside the gene matches: 10. The CDR3 totals 16 residues. This CDR3 is CATSDAPGQGDEKLFF. The CDR3 DNA is TGTGCCACCAGTGACGCACCGGGACAGGGAGACGAAAAACTGTTTTTT.

The rearrangement joins TRBV30 to TRBJ1-2, with no clear D. CDR3 size: 14 residues. The germline V and J ends were trimmed by 0 bases and 2 bases, with 10 bases remaining between them. Looked up from germline, CDR1 is GTSNPN and CDR2 is SVGIG (reference sequence). Here the CDR3 reads CAWSVASSNYGYTF. The CDR3 coding sequence is TGTGCCTGGAGTGTAGCTAGTTCCAACTATGGCTACACCTTC. Supplemented by reference TRBV30 and TRBJ1-2, the full variable domain reads SQTIHQWPATLVQPVGSPLSLECTVEGTSNPNLYWYRQAAGRGLQLLFYSVGIGQISSEVPQNLSASRPQDRQFILSSKKLLLSDSGFYLCAWSVASSNYGYTFGSGTRLTVV.

This chain connects TRBV29-1 to TRBJ2-7; the match to TRBD1 covers 12 bases. The CDR3 is made up of 14 amino acids. Trimming took 5 bases from V and 5 from J; bases not matched to a gene: 7. CDR1 is SQVTM, CDR2 ANQGSEA, per germline. CDR3 coding DNA: TGCAGCGTTAGTACCGGGACAGGGGGCGACGAGCAGTACTTC. This gives the protein CSVSTGTGGDEQYF.

CDR3 DNA sequence: TGTGCCAGCAGTCCGTACCCAGGGGGTCGATCCACTGAAGCTTTCTTT. Translated: CASSPYPGGRSTEAFF. The chain has TRBV27 and TRBJ1-1; TRBD1 agrees at 7 bases. V lost 5 bases and J lost 4; bases outside the gene matches: 13. The germline V gene has CDR1 MNHEY and CDR2 SMNVEV (reference sequence). The CDR3 is 16 residues long.

The rearrangement joins TRBV7-9 to TRBJ1-5; D is uncertain. This CDR3 has 15 amino acids. Germline loops: CDR1 SEHNR, CDR2 FQNEAQ (reference sequence). Between the trimmed V and J ends, which lost 5 bases and 3 bases, there was a span of 14 bases. The CDR3 DNA is TGTGCCAGCAGCCGCGGGCAAGGTGACAATCAGCCCCAGCATTTT. Residues: CASSRGQGDNQPQHF.

This chain links TRBV6-5 with TRBJ2-5, with 9 positions matching TRBD1. V lost 3 bases to trimming and J lost 5 bases; unmatched junction nucleotides: 7. Germline CDR1 reads MNHEY; CDR2 reads SVGAGI. The CDR3 spans 15 residues. As DNA, the CDR3 is TGTGCCAGCAGTTATGGGACAGGGAGGTTCGAGACCCAGTACTTC. Its translation is CASSYGTGRFETQYF.

V is TRBV10-3 and J is TRBJ1-1, with D unclear. Germline V gene lookup returns CDR1 ENHRY and CDR2 SYGVKD. Between the trimmed V and J ends, which lost 4 bases and 1 base, there was a span of 7 bases. CDR3 length equals 13 residues. The chain's CDR3 is CAISGGGNTEAFF. CDR3 nucleotides: TGTGCCATCAGTGGGGGAGGGAACACTGAAGCTTTCTTT.

This chain joins TRBV5-4 and TRBJ1-1; D possibly corresponds to TRBD1 (6 bases). The V end was cut by 2 bases, the J end by 1 base, with 6 bases between. This CDR3 region has 13 residues. Germline lookup yields CDR1 SGHNT and CDR2 YYREEE (reference sequence). CDR3 region: CASSLQGNTEAFF. The CDR3 nucleotides are TGTGCCAGCAGCTTACAGGGGAACACTGAAGCTTTCTTT.

The V and J genes are TRBV28 and TRBJ1-2; perhaps TRBD1 as D (6 bases). Germline CDR1 is MDHEN and CDR2 is SYDVKM. Trimming left V 4 bases short and J 10 bases short, with 19 bases between. The CDR3 is 14 residues long. The CDR3 bases are TGTGCCAGCAGTTCTACAGGGTCCCCTTTGGACTACACCTTC. The encoded protein is CASSSTGSPLDYTF.

The chain employs TRBV2 and TRBJ1-5; D is perhaps TRBD1 (5 bases). CDR1 is SNHLY, CDR2 FYNNEI, per germline. The CDR3 sequence is 12 residues long. Trimming shortened V by 6 bases and J by 9 bases, and 12 bases separated the two germline ends. The CDR3 nucleotides read TGTGCCAGCAGACAGGATAAAGGGCCCCAGCATTTT. Amino acid sequence: CASRQDKGPQHF.

V gene TRBV7-2 combines with J gene TRBJ2-3; unclear D gene. Per the germline V gene, CDR1 is SGHTA and CDR2 is FQGNSA. The V end lost 5 bases, the J end lost 4 bases, and 4 bases lay between the germline ends. The CDR3 spans 11 residues. CDR3 in DNA: TGTGCCAGCAGCCTTGCAGATACGCAGTATTTT. It translates to CASSLADTQYF.

The V call is TRBV7-2, the J call TRBJ1-2, with no clear D. Germline V gene lookup returns CDR1 SGHTA and CDR2 FQGNSA. The CDR3 has 13 amino acids. Trimming took 2 bases from V and 4 from J, leaving 8 bases between them. The CDR3 protein is CASSLWEGYGYTF. For the CDR3, the DNA is TGTGCCAGCAGCTTATGGGAGGGCTATGGCTACACCTTC.

The rearrangement uses TRBV7-8 and TRBJ2-7; D may be TRBD1 (6 bases). V dropped 7 bases and J dropped 12 bases, with 22 bases sitting between them. CDR1 and CDR2 (germline): SGHVS, FQNEAQ. This CDR3 is built from 13 residues. The CDR3: CASTTGSDRTAYF. CDR3 nucleotide sequence: TGTGCCAGCACCACGGGTAGCGACCGGACAGCGTACTTC.

The rearrangement uses TRBV13 and TRBJ2-1; 7 nucleotides agree with TRBD2. The CDR3 consists of 18 residues. V shed 1 base and J 4 bases; nucleotides not matched to a gene: 13. Germline V gene data show CDR1 as PRHDT and CDR2 as FYEKMQ (reference sequence). The CDR3 DNA sequence: TGTGCCAGCAGCTTAGCCCGGACTAGTCTGGGAAAATACAATGAGCAGTTCTTC. This encodes CASSLARTSLGKYNEQFF.

The table lists this clone with a few counts. The chain uses TRBV5-4 and TRBJ2-7; 7 positions agree with TRBD1. Germline CDR1 is SGHNT and CDR2 is YYREEE (reference sequence). V was clipped by 5 bases and J by 5 bases; unmatched bases: 7. This CDR3 region has 13 residues. CDR3 nucleotide sequence: TGTGCCAGCAGACCACCTACAGGGGACGAGCAGTACTTC. It translates to CASRPPTGDEQYF.

The rearrangement joins TRBV6-2 or TRBV6-3 to TRBJ2-7, with D maybe TRBD2 (6 bases). Germline CDR1 is MNHEY and CDR2 is SVGEGT. V lost 6 bases and J lost 4, with 16 bases in between. The CDR3 has 14 amino acids. CDR3 residues: CASSTPGLPYEQYF. In DNA form, the CDR3 reads TGTGCCAGCAGCACCCCGGGACTGCCTTACGAGCAGTACTTC.

The genes are TRBV28 and TRBJ1-1; 8 nucleotides align to TRBD1. The length of the CDR3 is 12 residues. The germline gives CDR1 MDHEN, CDR2 SYDVKM. V trimming: 3 bases; J trimming: 11 bases; junction bases outside the gene matches: 5. The CDR3 DNA follows: TGTGCCAGCAGTTTGCAGCGGACAGGGGCTTTCTTT. Amino acid sequence: CASSLQRTGAFF.

The chain uses TRBV2 and TRBJ2-7; D is unresolved. The germline V gene encodes CDR1 SNHLY and CDR2 FYNNEI. V shed 3 bases and J shed 3 bases, with 9 bases lying between them. CDR3 length: 13 amino acids. CDR3 amino acids: CASSDQVIYEQYF. CDR3 nucleotide sequence: TGTGCCAGCAGTGACCAGGTGATCTACGAGCAGTACTTC. The variable domain in full, completed from reference TRBV2 and TRBJ2-7, reads EPEVTQTPSHQVTQMGQEVILRCVPISNHLYFYWYRQILGQKVEFLVSFYNNEISEKSEIFDDQFSVERPDGSNFTLKIRSTKLEDSAMYFCASSDQVIYEQYFGPGTRLTVT.

V and J are TRBV11-2 and TRBJ2-7, with D possibly being TRBD2 (6 bases). Germline V CDR1 and CDR2: SGHAT, FQNNGV. The CDR3 runs to 15 residues. Deletions cut 1 base from V and 0 bases from J, with 10 bases between. The chain's CDR3 is CASSLGHGSSYEQYF. The CDR3 DNA follows: TGTGCCAGCAGCTTAGGCCACGGGAGCTCCTACGAGCAGTACTTC.

The gene calls are TRBV6-2 or TRBV6-3 and TRBJ2-7; TRBD1 aligns across 10 bases. The CDR3 covers 15 residues. From germline, CDR1 is MNHEY and CDR2 SVGEGT. The trim removed 4 bases at V and 7 bases at J, leaving 10 bases unmatched. The CDR3 DNA follows: TGTGCCAGCAGTTCATTCCGACAGGGGGCGCGAGAGCAGTACTTC. Protein product: CASSSFRQGAREQYF.

This clone came up a few times. V usage is TRBV3-1 (or the pseudogene TRBV3-2) and J usage is TRBJ2-1, with 11 positions matching TRBD2. The CDR3 covers 16 residues. The V and J ends lost 3 bases and 2 bases, in that order; junction bases with no gene match: 3. Germline V lookup: CDR1 LGHDT, CDR2 YNNKEL (reference sequence). CDR3 sequence: CASSHLAGGPYNEQFF. Here the CDR3 DNA reads TGTGCCAGCAGCCATTTAGCGGGAGGGCCCTACAATGAGCAGTTCTTC.

The V gene is TRBV9, the J gene TRBJ2-7, with 7 bases that match TRBD1. The length of the CDR3 is 14 residues. CDR1 and CDR2 from the germline V gene are SGDLS and YYNGEE. Trimming cost V 6 bases and J 0 bases; bases outside gene matches: 6. The CDR3: CASNQGDISYEQYF. In DNA form, the CDR3 reads TGTGCCAGCAACCAGGGGGATATCTCCTACGAGCAGTACTTC.

This clone appeared once. The J gene is TRBJ2-3, the V gene TRBV28; TRBD1 aligns across 9 bases. The CDR3 runs to 14 residues. Germline trimming cut 5 bases from V and 3 bases from J; bases unmatched to any gene: 3. The germline CDR1 and CDR2 sequences are MDHEN and SYDVKM. In DNA form, the CDR3 reads TGTGCCAGCAGTCCGGACAGGGGAACAGATACGCAGTATTTT. Translating it yields CASSPDRGTDTQYF.

This clone was recorded a few times. V is TRBV9 and J is TRBJ1-3; tentative D call: TRBD1 (6 bases). The CDR3 has 15 amino acids. Looked up from germline, CDR1 is SGDLS and CDR2 is YYNGEE. V was cut by 5 bases and J by 0 bases, with 12 bases left in between. CDR3 sequence reads: CASSYTRGSGNTIYF. The CDR3 nucleotides are TGTGCCAGCAGTTATACCAGGGGCTCTGGAAACACCATATATTTT.

J is TRBJ2-3 and V is TRBV4-2; the D gene is possibly TRBD2 (6 bases). The CDR3 length is 15 residues. The germline V gene encodes CDR1 LGHNA and CDR2 YNFKEQ. Trimming cost V 4 bases and J 1 base, with 12 bases left between them. The CDR3 here is CASSRERVGTDTQYF. In nucleotides, the CDR3 is TGTGCCAGCAGCCGAGAGCGGGTCGGCACAGATACGCAGTATTTT.